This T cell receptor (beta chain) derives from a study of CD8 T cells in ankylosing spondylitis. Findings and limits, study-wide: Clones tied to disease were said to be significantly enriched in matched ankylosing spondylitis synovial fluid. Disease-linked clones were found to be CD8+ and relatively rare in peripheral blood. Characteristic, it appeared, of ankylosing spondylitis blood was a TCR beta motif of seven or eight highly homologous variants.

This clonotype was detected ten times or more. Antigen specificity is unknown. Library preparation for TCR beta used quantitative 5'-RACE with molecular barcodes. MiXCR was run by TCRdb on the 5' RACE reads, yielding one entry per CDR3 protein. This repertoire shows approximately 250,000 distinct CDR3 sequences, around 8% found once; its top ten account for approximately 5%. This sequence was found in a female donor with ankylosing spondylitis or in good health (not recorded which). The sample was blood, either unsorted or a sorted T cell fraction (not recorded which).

CDR3 DNA: TGTGCCAGCAGCCACCGGACTAGCGGAAACAATGAGCAGTTCTTC. Translating it yields CASSHRTSGNNEQFF. The chain joins TRBV11-2 to TRBJ2-1, with 10 bases identical to TRBD2. In germline, CDR1 is SGHAT, CDR2 FQNNGV. The CDR3 is made up of 15 amino acids. J gave up 5 bases and V 5 bases, and 6 bases lay outside the gene matches.